One T cell receptor (beta chain) is described in this entry. Its antigen remains unknown. The sample's time point: blood 4 weeks post-SBRT, at nephrectomy. Treatment: 15 Gy SBRT to primary tumor, nephrectomy 4 weeks later. Here immunoSEQ multiplex PCR was the method, and the copy in TCRdb shows in-frame clones only, minus some. The sample contains approximately 85,000 clones, nearly 90% of which appear only once. Germline V lookup: CDR1 SGHTA, CDR2 FQGTGA. The CDR3 loop spans 14 amino acids. V dropped 5 bases and J dropped 8 bases, with 16 bases sitting between them. The record originates from a study of radiation and T cells in renal cell carcinoma. General study results and limits: From baseline, blood top tumor clonotypes peaked at 2 weeks post-radiation.

The sequence derives from a woman in her 70s with renal cell carcinoma. The chain joins TRBV7-3 to TRBJ1-5, with no clear D. The sequenced sample was blood, obtained from a patient whose treatment included radiotherapy and nephrectomy. CDR3 sequence (DNA): TGTGCCAGCAGCCCCCGCGCAGTAGGGAAGCCCCAGCATTTT. Amino acid sequence: CASSPRAVGKPQHF.